This T cell receptor beta chain is from a study of cytomegalovirus exposure and HLA in healthy donors. This CDR3 is 16 amino acids long. The V gene end was trimmed by 4 bases and the J gene end by 6 bases; junction bases not matched to a gene: 9. Per the germline V gene, CDR1 is SGHTA and CDR2 is FQGNSA. PCR employed 60 Vbeta and 13 Jbeta primers. The protocol was immunoSEQ multiplex PCR, while the TCRdb copy is restricted to in-frame clones and leaves out a portion. The sample consists of 150,000 to 200,000 clones, about 80% of them appearing once. Material for sequencing was PBMCs. V gene TRBV7-2 combines with J gene TRBJ1-2; 12 bases map to TRBD1. The source is a woman in her 30s in good health and CMV-seronegative. The CDR3 region is CASSSGRDRGRDGYTF. In DNA form, the CDR3 reads TGTGCCAGCAGCTCCGGGAGGGACAGGGGGCGGGATGGCTACACCTTC.